One and the same sample provided the 2 T cell receptor beta chains below, sequenced in a study of blood T cells in healthy people across ages. Combining a sample-barcoded 5' primer with a J-beta primer mix, a second PCR ran for roughly 7 to 11 cycles. TCRdb reanalysed the 5' RACE reads using MiXCR and keeps one entry per CDR3 protein. The sample contains about 680,000 distinct CDR3 sequences, around 45% of which appear only once. The sequenced sample consisted of blood. The receptors derive from a woman aged 55-70 years in good health.

A word on this clonotype: An end of the junction differs from the germline gene, which may be a read error. This chain connects TRBV5-1 to TRBJ2-3, with 13 bases that match TRBD2. Germline lookup yields CDR1 SGHRS and CDR2 YFSETQ. CDR3 length equals 16 residues. Here the CDR3 reads CASSSGLAGVTDTQYF. The CDR3 nucleotides read TGTGCCAGCAGCTCCGGACTAGCGGGAGTCACAGATACGCAGTATTTT.

The gene calls are TRBV4-2 and TRBJ2-1, with no clear D. The CDR3 runs to 16 residues. CDR1 and CDR2 from the germline V gene are LGHNA and YNFKEQ. The V end lost 1 base, the J end lost 0 bases, and 10 bases lay between the germline ends. The CDR3 DNA sequence: TGTGCCAGCAGCCAAGCGGACGCCGGCTCCTACAATGAGCAGTTCTTC. Amino acids: CASSQADAGSYNEQFF.